This TCR beta chain was recovered during a study of blood T cell repertoires in COVID-19. Clones were read by immunoSEQ multiplex PCR, and TCRdb kept only the in-frame ones, dropping some. The data contain 250,000 or so clones, approximately 90% of them singletons. The CDR3 length is 16 residues. With 3 bases clipped from V and 4 bases from J, the junction kept 8 bases outside the gene matches. Germline V gives CDR1 SEHNR, CDR2 FQNEAQ (reference sequence). The V and J genes are TRBV7-9 and TRBJ1-1, with TRBD1 identical over 10 bases. This TCR was recovered from a man aged 40-49 years who had recovered from COVID-19. Sequenced: PBMCs or T cells enriched from blood (not recorded which). DNA of the CDR3: TGTGCCAGCAGCTTCTCCCCGGGACAGGGGCGCACTGAAGCTTTCTTT. Translated, it gives CASSFSPGQGRTEAFF.